What follows are 15 T cell receptor beta chains derived from one specimen sequenced in a study of blood T cell repertoires in COVID-19. TCRdb's copy holds only in-frame clones and misses some; the assay was immunoSEQ multiplex PCR. Among about 150,000 clones, 76% were seen once, and the ten largest hold approximately 3.7%. Material for sequencing was peripheral blood. These receptors were obtained from a woman over 75 with acute or convalescent COVID-19.

DNA of the CDR3: TGTGCCAGCAGCTTTCGGACTACCACAAACACCGGGGAGCTGTTTTTT. Translated, it gives CASSFRTTTNTGELFF. The rearrangement links TRBV7-9 to TRBJ2-2; D is possibly TRBD2 (6 bases). The germline V gene has CDR1 SEHNR and CDR2 FQNEAQ (reference sequence). The CDR3 runs 16 residues. V lost 3 bases, J lost 2 bases, and 13 bases lay in between.

The chain has TRBV11-2 and TRBJ2-7; tentative D call: TRBD1 (6 bases). The CDR3 has 13 residues. V was clipped by 4 bases and J by 4 bases, with 11 bases between them. Germline CDR1 SGHAT, CDR2 FQNNGV. This chain's CDR3 is CASSSHRVYEQYF. The DNA for the CDR3 is TGTGCCAGCAGCTCGCACAGGGTTTACGAGCAGTACTTC.

V and J are TRBV7-8 and TRBJ1-4; 8 bases line up with TRBD1. CDR1 is SGHVS and CDR2 is FQNEAQ in the germline V gene. V shed 6 bases and J 10 bases; nucleotides not matched to a gene: 13. The CDR3 is 15 residues long. The CDR3 coding sequence is TGTGCCAGCAGGGCGACAGGGGACTTCGTTGGAAAACTGTTTTTT. Translated: CASRATGDFVGKLFF.

This chain uses TRBV7-6 with TRBJ2-7, with 10 nucleotides matching TRBD2. The CDR3 runs to 16 residues. J gave up 0 bases and V 5 bases, and 7 bases lay outside the gene matches. Germline CDR1 is SGHVS and CDR2 is FNYEAQ. For the CDR3, the DNA is TGTGCCAGCAGCCCCAGGACTAGCGGAAACTCCTACGAGCAGTACTTC. It translates to CASSPRTSGNSYEQYF.

V and J are TRBV9 and TRBJ2-1; possible D gene TRBD2, 6 bases. This CDR3 has 18 amino acids. In germline, CDR1 is SGDLS, CDR2 YYNGEE. V lost 3 bases and J lost 2, with 21 bases in between. The DNA for the CDR3 is TGTGCCAGCAGCGCAGCCCTTTCGGACTACCTGACCTACAATGAGCAGTTCTTC. Translation: CASSAALSDYLTYNEQFF.

CDR3 sequence reads: CASQAAGQGRNEQFF. The CDR3 bases are TGTGCCAGCCAAGCCGCAGGACAGGGGCGGAATGAGCAGTTCTTC. The chain carries TRBV27 and TRBJ2-1; 9 positions match TRBD1. Germline lookup yields CDR1 MNHEY and CDR2 SMNVEV (reference sequence). The CDR3 is 15 residues long. V trimming: 8 bases; J trimming: 7 bases; junction bases outside the gene matches: 12.

The genes are TRBV25-1 and TRBJ1-3, with 7 bases aligning to TRBD1. From germline, CDR1 is MGHDK and CDR2 SYGVNS. V shed 5 bases and J 3 bases; nucleotides not matched to a gene: 7. CDR3 length: 15 residues. CDR3 amino acids: CASSLTGSFGNTIYF. Here the CDR3 DNA reads TGTGCCAGCAGTCTGACAGGGTCGTTTGGAAACACCATATATTTT.

This clone has a single count. This chain links TRBV19 with TRBJ2-7; 8 nucleotides line up with TRBD2. The CDR3 is made up of 13 amino acids. CDR1 is LNHDA, CDR2 SQIVND, per germline (reference sequence). V was clipped by 9 bases and J by 3 bases; unmatched bases: 7. The CDR3 coding sequence is TGTGCCAGCTCACTAGCGGTTGGCTACGAGCAGTACTTC. Its translation: CASSLAVGYEQYF.

This chain uses TRBV11-1 with TRBJ1-3; D might be TRBD1 (5 bases). The CDR3 length is 16 residues. Trimming shortened V by 2 bases and J by 0 bases, and 11 bases separated the two germline ends. Germline V gene data show CDR1 as SGHAT and CDR2 as FQDESV (reference sequence). The CDR3 here is CASSLSAGDSGNTIYF. The CDR3 coding sequence is TGTGCCAGCAGCTTATCTGCGGGGGACTCTGGAAACACCATATATTTT.

This chain links TRBV9 with TRBJ2-1, with TRBD2 matching 8 bases. The V gene's germline CDR1 is SGDLS and CDR2 YYNGEE. There are 14 residues in the CDR3. V lost 0 bases to trimming and J lost 5 bases; unmatched junction nucleotides: 1. In nucleotides, the CDR3 is TGTGCCAGCAGCGTAGGGACTAGCAACAATGAGCAGTTCTTC. As protein: CASSVGTSNNEQFF.

The chain joins TRBV19 to TRBJ1-5; D is perhaps TRBD1 (5 bases). Looked up from germline, CDR1 is LNHDA and CDR2 is SQIVND (reference sequence). V lost 0 bases, J lost 13 bases, and 7 bases lay in between. The CDR3 is 11 amino acids. The CDR3 sequence is CASSIDGAQHF. For the CDR3, the DNA is TGTGCCAGTAGTATAGATGGGGCTCAGCATTTT.

This rearrangement joins TRBV19 to TRBJ2-1; 8 nucleotides align to TRBD2. The CDR3 has 16 residues. CDR1 is LNHDA and CDR2 is SQIVND in the germline V gene (reference sequence). Trimming took 1 base from V and 4 from J; bases not matched to a gene: 6. CDR3 DNA sequence: TGTGCCAGTAGTATAGTGGCCAGCGGGGGATACAATGAGCAGTTCTTC. Its translation is CASSIVASGGYNEQFF.

The chain couples TRBV12-3 or TRBV12-4 to TRBJ1-5, with D unclear. The CDR3 spans 13 residues. Trimming removed 2 bases from V and 2 bases from J, with 4 bases in between. The CDR3 loop reads CASSLRGNQPQHF. The CDR3 DNA is TGTGCCAGCAGTTTACGCGGCAATCAGCCCCAGCATTTT.

The chain carries TRBV6-1 and TRBJ1-1; 7 bases match TRBD1. Trimming took 6 bases from V and 3 from J; bases not matched to a gene: 7. Per the germline V gene, CDR1 is MNHNS and CDR2 is SASEGT. The CDR3 loop spans 14 amino acids. CDR3 in DNA: TGTGCCAGCAGCCTGGGACAGTCCCACACTGAAGCTTTCTTT. As protein: CASSLGQSHTEAFF.

This chain links TRBV7-8 with TRBJ2-7; D not resolved. The CDR3 loop spans 13 amino acids. From germline, CDR1 is SGHVS and CDR2 FQNEAQ. V gave up 5 bases and J gave up 6 bases, with 14 bases separating them. This CDR3 is CASSPIQTSEQYF. The DNA for the CDR3 is TGTGCCAGCAGCCCAATCCAAACATCCGAGCAGTACTTC.